This TCR beta chain was recorded in a study of OX40 agonist ivuxolimab in advanced cancers. For the study in its entirety: Ivuxolimab was an agonistic, fully human IgG2 monoclonal antibody directed against OX40 (CD134), a costimulatory receptor. Peripheral TCRbeta sequencing aimed to test whether ivuxolimab altered TCR sequence diversity and caused clonal T-cell expansion. In the dose-escalation cohort, 75% to 85% of patients were male, and the mean age was roughly 60 years with a range of roughly 20 to 79. Among the 50 to 55 dose-escalation patients, approximately 20 had hepatocellular carcinoma, 15 melanoma, 9 renal cell carcinoma and 9 head and neck cancer. Partial responses occurred in three dose-escalation patients, of whom one had hepatocellular carcinoma and two had cutaneous melanoma. Intravenous ivuxolimab was administered to patients every 2 weeks at six dose levels: 0.01, 0.1, 0.3, 1.5, 3 and 10 mg/kg. The monotherapy dose-escalation portion (N of about 52 patients) of the phase I ivuxolimab trial is reported in the paper. Prior anti-PD-1, anti-PD-L1 or anti-CTLA-4 therapy was permitted, and checkpoint inhibitors had been received by 30% to 40% of dose-escalation patients. Study-level results and caveats: The antigen specificity of the peripheral T cells that underwent clonal expansion was not determined. In partial responders in the 0.1-3.0 mg/kg groups, normalized peripheral clonal expansion was found to be among the lowest, especially among CD8+ T cells. At doses of 0.1 to 3.0 mg/kg, clonal expansion of both CD4+ and CD8+ T cells in blood was seen between baseline and week 6. On average, CD8+ T cells showed more expanded clones than CD4+ T cells after ivuxolimab. Low levels of normalized T-cell clonal expansion were also seen in some nonresponding patients.

Genomic DNA was isolated from the sorted cells so that the TCRbeta CDR3 region could be sequenced. The immunoSEQ Assay was used for sequencing of TCRbeta CDR3 regions. The clones in this table, taken by TCRdb from immuneACCESS, are in-frame only. Not every clone is retained; where verified, under half of the shortfall comes from an unresolved V gene, and the cause of the rest is unknown. The sample has approximately 44,000 clones on record, about 79% of them singletons. The top ten clonotypes cover around 2.5% of the sample. CDR1 and CDR2 were assigned from the germline V gene (reference sequence) as MNHNY and SVGAGI. After removal of 5 bases from V and 6 bases from J, the junction retains 10 bases not matched to a gene. The cysteine opens and the phenylalanine closes a CDR3 of 15 amino acids. Only the CDR3 region is kept as DNA, spanning 45 bases read in frame from base 1. The sample holds one count of this clone. Its antigen target is currently unknown. No per-base quality is available; no much larger clone lies one base away.

Patients with autoimmune disease history or receiving systemic immunosuppression were excluded from the trial. Peripheral blood for TCR sequencing was drawn from every dose cohort at baseline, at cycle 4 day 1 and at cycle 7 day 1. The samples were drawn from a first-in-human, open-label, multicenter phase I dose-escalation trial of ivuxolimab. The trial enrolled adults with locally advanced or metastatic head and neck squamous cell, hepatocellular, melanoma or renal cell carcinoma. Before TCR sequencing, CD4+ and CD8+ T cells were separately sorted from peripheral blood. The rearranged chain carries TRBV6-6 and TRBJ1-1, and TRBD1 aligns with 9 junction nucleotides. The specimen was CD4+ or CD8+ T cells sorted from blood, collected in a trial of the OX40 agonist ivuxolimab. The sequence was obtained from an adult with an advanced solid tumor such as melanoma, head and neck, liver or kidney cancer. At the DNA level, the sequence is TGTGCCAGCAGTCCCACAGGGGGCAGAACTGCTGAAGCTTTCTTT. It encodes CASSPTGGRTAEAFF.